Each of the 3 T cell receptor beta chains below was sequenced from the same sample in a study of blood T cell repertoires in COVID-19. TCRdb's copy holds only in-frame clones and misses some; the assay was immunoSEQ multiplex PCR. Of approximately 70,000 clones in the sample, approximately 93% were seen once. What was sequenced was peripheral blood. Receptors originate from a man in his fifties or sixties with COVID-19, enrolled during active disease.

This clone has more than one count but fewer than ten. Other nucleotide sequences from this sample produce the same CDR3. The V call is TRBV19, the J call TRBJ1-5; the D gene is possibly TRBD1 (5 bases). V lost 8 bases and J 2 bases, leaving 13 bases between the germline ends. The CDR3 has 14 residues. CDR1 and CDR2 (germline): LNHDA, SQIVND (reference sequence). Here the CDR3 reads CASAGTGGNQPQHF. The DNA of the CDR3 is TGTGCCAGTGCCGGGACTGGGGGCAATCAGCCCCAGCATTTT.

This chain links TRBV11-2 with TRBJ2-3; no reliable D call. From germline, CDR1 is SGHAT and CDR2 FQNNGV. The CDR3 is made up of 13 amino acids. Trimming left V 4 bases short and J 0 bases short, with 5 bases between. The CDR3 DNA is TGTGCCAGCAGCTCGACTAGCACAGATACGCAGTATTTT. This encodes CASSSTSTDTQYF.

This chain joins TRBV5-5 and TRBJ1-2; D unclear. Deletions cut 1 base from V and 4 bases from J, with 17 bases between. CDR3 length: 16 residues. Germline CDR1 and CDR2: SGHKS and YYEKEE (reference sequence). The CDR3 bases are TGTGCCAGCAGCTTGCGGGGAGGTATGGGCAGCTATGGCTACACCTTC. It translates to CASSLRGGMGSYGYTF.